Listed here are 19 T cell receptor beta chains from one sample, sequenced in a study of blood T cell repertoires in COVID-19 (dated by TCRdb to between 2020 and 2021). Libraries were prepared through the immunoSEQ multiplex PCR assay. TCRdb took this table from immuneACCESS and kept in-frame rearrangements with V and J called. Such tables lack part of the clones; where checked against another copy, unresolved V genes explain under half of the gap, and the rest is unexplained. This sample gives under 200,000 clones in total; approximately 86% of them show up just once. The ten largest clonotypes hold around 3.5% of the sample. The sample comprised peripheral blood. The receptor source for this set is a man aged 65 to 79 with acute or convalescent COVID-19.

The chain has TRBV5-1 and TRBJ2-1; weak D call: TRBD2 (6 bases). CDR1 is SGHRS and CDR2 is YFSETQ in the germline V gene. The V gene lost 6 bases and the J gene lost 4 bases, with 11 bases spanning the gap. The CDR3 runs to 13 residues. CDR3 DNA sequence: TGCGCCAGCACCCTCGGGGGTTACAATGAGCAGTTCTTC. The encoded protein is CASTLGGYNEQFF.

CDR3 bases: TGTGCCAGCAGCAAGGGACAGGGGGACACTGAAGCTTTCTTT. Encoded protein: CASSKGQGDTEAFF. The V call is TRBV5-8, the J call TRBJ1-1; 11 bases map to TRBD1. Germline values: CDR1 SGHTS, CDR2 YDEGEE. After removal of 4 bases from V and 3 bases from J, the junction contained 2 bases not matched to a gene. This CDR3 spans 14 amino acids.

This chain links TRBV4-2 with TRBJ2-7; 10 bases are a match to TRBD2. Germline V lookup: CDR1 LGHNA, CDR2 YNFKEQ. There are 15 residues in the CDR3. V lost 1 base, J lost 3 bases, and 3 bases stayed unmatched. Written as DNA, the CDR3 is TGTGCCAGCAGCCAAGGGACTAGCGGATTCTACGAGCAGTACTTC. Translated, it gives CASSQGTSGFYEQYF.

This clone has only a few counts. The chain is built from TRBV27 and TRBJ1-2; D ambiguous. V gave up 5 bases and J gave up 8 bases, with 12 bases separating them. Germline values: CDR1 MNHEY, CDR2 SMNVEV (reference sequence). This CDR3 comprises 12 residues. The CDR3 nucleotides are TGTGCCAGCAGTACCTTGTCGGGGGGCTACACCTTC. Translation: CASSTLSGGYTF.

The chain uses TRBV7-2 and TRBJ1-1; 9 nucleotides agree with TRBD1. V dropped 6 bases and J dropped 6; count of bases not matched to a gene: 8. The V gene's germline CDR1 is SGHTA and CDR2 FQGNSA. The CDR3 covers 14 residues. The CDR3 loop reads CASRDRGGLAEAFF. The DNA for the CDR3 is TGTGCCAGCAGAGACAGGGGGGGTTTGGCTGAAGCTTTCTTT. The entire variable domain, with the rest obtained from reference TRBV7-2 and TRBJ1-1, is as follows: GAGVSQSPSNKVTEKGKDVELRCDPISGHTALYWYRQSLGQGLEFLIYFQGNSAPDKSGLPSDRFSAERTGGSVSTLTIQRTQQEDSAVYLCASRDRGGLAEAFFGQGTRLTVV.

The chain combines TRBV5-6 with TRBJ1-2, with D possibly TRBD1 on 5 matching bases. There are 14 residues in the CDR3. Germline loops: CDR1 SGHDT, CDR2 YYEEEE. V was pared by 6 bases and J by 3 bases, with 15 bases between. The CDR3 coding sequence is TGTGCCAGCACCCTTGGGGGGATCTACTATGGCTACACCTTC. Translated: CASTLGGIYYGYTF. Looking up the rest from reference TRBV5-6 and TRBJ1-2 gives the full variable domain: DAGVTQSPTHLIKTRGQQVTLRCSPKSGHDTVSWYQQALGQGPQFIFQYYEEEERQRGNFPDRFSGHQFPNYSSELNVNALLLGDSALYLCASTLGGIYYGYTFGSGTRLTVV.

CDR3 nucleotide sequence: TGTGCCACCAGTGCAGGACAGTACTATGGCTACACCTTC. Protein product: CATSAGQYYGYTF. The chain couples TRBV24-1 to TRBJ1-2, with a tentative D call TRBD1 (6 bases). This CDR3 region has 13 residues. Germline V gives CDR1 KGHDR, CDR2 SFDVKD. Trimming pared 5 bases from V and 3 bases from J, leaving 9 bases between.

V is TRBV6-5 and J is TRBJ1-4, with 7 bases matching TRBD1. The germline V gene has CDR1 MNHEY and CDR2 SVGAGI. The junction had 9 bases not matched to a gene; V was cut back by 9 bases and J by 8 bases. The CDR3 runs to 13 residues. Here the CDR3 DNA reads TGTGCCAGTCAAGGACAGGCCCTGGAAAAACTGTTTTTT. Its translation: CASQGQALEKLFF.

CDR3 sequence (DNA): TGTGCCAGCAGCCAAGATATCGGGGTTTTAAAAGAGCAGTACTTC. Translating it yields CASSQDIGVLKEQYF. The chain has TRBV3-1 (or the pseudogene TRBV3-2) and TRBJ2-7; a weak D match, TRBD2 (5 bases). This CDR3 has 15 amino acids. CDR1 and CDR2 (germline): LGHDT, YNNKEL (reference sequence). V gave up 0 bases and J gave up 7 bases, with 16 bases separating them.

The V and J genes are TRBV7-2 and TRBJ2-7; D uncertain. Looked up from germline, CDR1 is SGHTA and CDR2 is FQGNSA. The CDR3 totals 15 residues. V was shortened by 5 bases and J by 2 bases, with 16 bases between the two germline ends. The chain's CDR3 is CASSHSGSGPYEQYF. The CDR3 DNA follows: TGTGCCAGCAGCCACTCCGGCAGTGGGCCCTACGAGCAGTACTTC.

In its sample, this clone was seen once. The V and J genes are TRBV5-1 and TRBJ1-2; no firm D call. CDR1 is SGHRS and CDR2 is YFSETQ in the germline V gene. V was clipped by 4 bases and J by 6 bases, with 13 bases between them. The CDR3 has 13 amino acids. DNA for the CDR3: TGCGCCAGCAGCATCACCACAGCGGATGGCTACACCTTC. It yields the protein CASSITTADGYTF. The variable domain in full, completed from reference TRBV5-1 and TRBJ1-2, reads KAGVTQTPRYLIKTRGQQVTLSCSPISGHRSVSWYQQTPGQGLQFLFEYFSETQRNKGNFPGRFSGRQFSNSRSEMNVSTLELGDSALYLCASSITTADGYTFGSGTRLTVV.

J is TRBJ1-5 and V is TRBV10-3, with D maybe TRBD1 (5 bases). Trimming took off 3 bases at V and 6 bases at J, with 12 bases between the two ends. Germline V gives CDR1 ENHRY, CDR2 SYGVKD. This CDR3 region has 14 residues. The CDR3 sequence: CAISELGGGQPQHF. CDR3 sequence (DNA): TGTGCCATCAGTGAATTGGGGGGGGGTCAGCCCCAGCATTTT.

This chain uses TRBV19 with TRBJ1-1; D gene unclear. Germline values: CDR1 LNHDA, CDR2 SQIVND (reference sequence). The CDR3 loop spans 14 amino acids. V was shortened by 5 bases and J by 3 bases, with 13 bases between the two germline ends. The CDR3 is CASSPGREYTEAFF. Written as DNA, the CDR3 is TGTGCCAGTAGTCCCGGACGGGAATACACTGAAGCTTTCTTT.

The rearrangement joins TRBV5-1 to TRBJ1-1; 7 bases are shared with TRBD1. The CDR3 contains 13 residues. V shed 4 bases, J shed 2 bases, and the junction held 2 bases outside the gene matches. Looked up from germline, CDR1 is SGHRS and CDR2 is YFSETQ. Here the CDR3 reads CASSRGGNTEAFF. For the CDR3, the DNA is TGCGCCAGCAGCCGAGGGGGCAACACTGAAGCTTTCTTT.

The chain combines TRBV3-1 (or the pseudogene TRBV3-2) with TRBJ1-3; D perhaps matches TRBD1 (5 bases). The V end was cut by 8 bases, the J end by 4 bases, with 9 bases between. This CDR3 region has 12 residues. CDR1 is LGHDT, CDR2 YNNKEL, per germline (reference sequence). CDR3 amino acids: CASGAGGNTIYF. CDR3 DNA sequence: TGTGCCAGCGGGGCTGGGGGAAACACCATATATTTT.

The CDR3 protein is CASSLEGGAEKLFF. The CDR3 bases are TGCGCCAGCAGCTTGGAGGGAGGGGCTGAAAAACTGTTTTTT. The gene calls are TRBV5-1 and TRBJ1-4; the D gene is possibly TRBD1 (5 bases). The CDR3 runs 14 residues. The V end lost 0 bases, the J end lost 7 bases, and 10 bases lay between the germline ends. Germline CDR1 SGHRS, CDR2 YFSETQ.

J is TRBJ2-1 and V is TRBV3-1 (or the pseudogene TRBV3-2); TRBD2 agrees at 9 bases. After removal of 4 bases from V and 9 bases from J, the junction contained 7 bases not matched to a gene. This CDR3 spans 14 amino acids. The germline gives CDR1 LGHDT, CDR2 YNNKEL (reference sequence). Here the CDR3 reads CASSLLTSGREQFF. The CDR3 coding sequence is TGTGCCAGCAGCCTCCTCACTAGCGGGCGTGAGCAGTTCTTC.

The rearrangement joins TRBV7-2 to TRBJ2-3, with 7 bases identical to TRBD1. The CDR3 runs to 14 residues. The ends lost 5 bases at V and 3 bases at J; junction bases unmatched: 5. Germline V gene sequence: CDR1 SGHTA, CDR2 FQGNSA. The DNA of the CDR3 is TGTGCCAGCAGCCTACAGGGGTTGACAGATACGCAGTATTTT. Amino acid sequence: CASSLQGLTDTQYF. Looking up the rest from reference TRBV7-2 and TRBJ2-3 gives the full variable domain: GAGVSQSPSNKVTEKGKDVELRCDPISGHTALYWYRQSLGQGLEFLIYFQGNSAPDKSGLPSDRFSAERTGGSVSTLTIQRTQQEDSAVYLCASSLQGLTDTQYFGPGTRLTVL.

This chain uses TRBV7-6 with TRBJ1-6; D might be TRBD1 (6 bases). V was pared by 1 base and J by 7 bases, with 14 bases between. This CDR3 is 16 amino acids long. The germline CDR1 and CDR2 sequences are SGHVS and FNYEAQ. The CDR3 loop reads CASSLEGGTGNSPLHF. In nucleotides, the CDR3 is TGTGCCAGCAGCTTAGAGGGGGGGACTGGGAATTCACCCCTCCACTTT.